A selection of T cell receptor beta chains follows, all from one sample in a study of vaccination and CD4 T cells after COVID-19. TCRdb itself ran the PCR reads through MiXCR, one entry per CDR3 protein. Among over 15,000 distinct CDR3 sequences, approximately 57% were seen once, and the ten largest hold roughly 9.4%. Their recognized antigens are unknown. Sequenced material: CD4+ T cells from blood, cultured in vitro. These TCRs come from a human donor who had recovered from COVID-19. The CDR3 runs from the conserved cysteine through the conserved F or W. The D gene is left open where the match is weak. Clone size is stated in some rows and not others, as once, few, many or a class when expanded.

v_gene	abundance	j_gene	d_gene	CDR3nt	CDR3aa
TRBV6-1	.	TRBJ2-5	.	TGTGCCACCCTCGGGGACCAAGAGACCCAGTACTTC	CATLGDQETQYF
TRBV27	.	TRBJ2-5	.	TGTGCCAGCAGCCCCTACGGATTGGAGACCCAGTACTTC	CASSPYGLETQYF
TRBV19	.	TRBJ1-2	.	TGTGCCAGTAGTATAGGACAGGATGCCACTAACTATGGCTACACCTTC	CASSIGQDATNYGYTF
TRBV27	few	TRBJ2-3	.	TGTGCCAGCAGTTCCCAGGGAGATACGCAGTATTTT	CASSSQGDTQYF
TRBV6-1	.	TRBJ1-5	.	TGTGCCAGCAGTCACCGGGCAGGGTCGATCCATGACGGCAATCAGCCCCAGCATTTT	CASSHRAGSIHDGNQPQHF
TRBV27	.	TRBJ2-2	.	TGTGCCAGCAGTTTATGGGGAGGCGGCACCGGGGAGCTGTTTTTT	CASSLWGGGTGELFF
TRBV6-2/TRBV6-3	few	TRBJ2-3	.	TGTGCCACCAAAAGACCAGAGTTCGCAGATACGCAGTATTTT	CATKRPEFADTQYF
TRBV20-1	.	TRBJ2-5	TRBD1	TGCAGTGCCACCTTGACAGGGCAAGAGACCCAGTACTTC	CSATLTGQETQYF
TRBV19	.	TRBJ2-2	.	TGTGCCAGTAGTATAGTCGGTGGGGTCGGGGAGCTGTTTTTT	CASSIVGGVGELFF
TRBV5-4	.	TRBJ2-1	TRBD2	TGTGCCAGCAGCTTGGTGGGAGGGAATTCTGGAAATGAGCAGTTCTTC	CASSLVGGNSGNEQFF
TRBV5-8	.	TRBJ1-3	.	TGTGCCAGCAGCCGTCGCGGGGCTAACACCATATATTTT	CASSRRGANTIYF
TRBV28	.	TRBJ1-6	TRBD1	TGTGCCAGCAGTTCCGGACAGGGGTATAATTCACCCCTCCACTTT	CASSSGQGYNSPLHF
TRBV7-9	.	TRBJ2-1	TRBD2	TGTGCCAGCAGCTTAGGCGGCGGGAGGGGGAATGAGCAGTTCTTC	CASSLGGGRGNEQFF
TRBV6-1	once	TRBJ1-3	TRBD1	TGTGCCAGCAAGCTCAGGGGGGGATCTGGAAACACCATATATTTT	CASKLRGGSGNTIYF